The 14 T cell receptor beta chains in this list originate from one sample, sequenced in a study of identical twins. Via MiXCR, TCRdb re-called the 5' RACE reads, giving one row per CDR3 protein. The table lists 250,000 or so distinct CDR3 sequences, approximately 8.3% of them singletons, with around 3% in the top ten. Another study also made use of these data, one on yellow fever vaccine responses in identical twins.

The sample comprised CD8+ T cells sorted from blood. These receptors were collected from a woman between 18 and 29 years old in good health.

At least ten counts were recorded for this clonotype. The CDR3 spells CASSQEFRARNRDGYTF. CDR3 coding DNA: TGCGCCAGCAGCCAAGAATTCCGGGCCCGAAATCGGGATGGCTACACCTTC. The gene calls are TRBV4-1 and TRBJ1-2; D gene unclear. CDR1 MGHRA and CDR2 YSYEKL come from the germline V gene. The CDR3 is made up of 17 amino acids. V dropped 0 bases and J dropped 6 bases, with 20 bases sitting between them.

This clonotype has ten or more counts. This chain connects TRBV4-3 to TRBJ2-2, with 16 bases fitting TRBD2. This CDR3 has 19 amino acids. Per the germline V gene, CDR1 is LGHNA and CDR2 is YSLEER. The V segment lost 4 bases and the J segment 3 bases; nucleotides outside the gene matches: 8. The CDR3 here is CASSPGLAGGPSYTGELFF. In nucleotides, the CDR3 is TGCGCCAGCAGCCCGGGACTAGCGGGAGGGCCTTCTTACACCGGGGAGCTGTTTTTT.

Many counts were recorded for this clonotype. The chain joins TRBV2 to TRBJ2-3; D not resolved. Germline CDR1 is SNHLY and CDR2 is FYNNEI. The CDR3 length is 13 residues. Trimming stripped 8 bases from V and 6 bases from J, with 15 bases between. The CDR3 bases are TGTGCCAGCCCCCCGGGCATTATGGATACGCAGTATTTT. It codes for CASPPGIMDTQYF.

This clonotype was counted only a few times. The CDR3 loop is CASSWTSGGPDTQYF. CDR3 sequence (DNA): TGCGCCAGCAGCTGGACTAGCGGGGGACCAGATACGCAGTATTTT. The chain combines TRBV5-1 with TRBJ2-3; 13 nucleotides match TRBD2. The CDR3 is 15 residues long. V trimming: 3 bases; J trimming: 4 bases; junction bases outside the gene matches: 2. The germline CDR1 and CDR2 sequences are SGHRS and YFSETQ. Using reference TRBV5-1 and TRBJ2-3 for the parts outside the CDR3, the full variable domain is KAGVTQTPRYLIKTRGQQVTLSCSPISGHRSVSWYQQTPGQGLQFLFEYFSETQRNKGNFPGRFSGRQFSNSRSEMNVSTLELGDSALYLCASSWTSGGPDTQYFGPGTRLTVL.

This rearrangement joins TRBV9 to TRBJ2-3; no clear D. The V end lost 3 bases, the J end lost 3 bases, and 5 bases lay between the germline ends. The CDR3 sequence is 12 residues long. The germline CDR1 and CDR2 sequences are SGDLS and YYNGEE. The CDR3 nucleotides read TGTGCCAGCAGCGCATGGACAGATACGCAGTATTTT. Its translation is CASSAWTDTQYF.

This clonotype was counted at least ten times. The chain has TRBV7-2 and TRBJ2-7, with D possibly TRBD1 on 5 matching bases. The ends were cut back, 1 base at V and 4 bases at J, with 17 bases in the middle. Per germline, CDR1 SGHTA and CDR2 FQGNSA. The CDR3 covers 16 residues. CDR3 in DNA: TGTGCCAGCAGCTTAGGCGGCCAGGGCATACCTTACGAGCAGTACTTC. Translation: CASSLGGQGIPYEQYF.

This rearrangement joins TRBV7-9 to TRBJ2-7; tentative D call: TRBD1 (5 bases). Trimming stripped 1 base from V and 0 bases from J, with 10 bases between. The CDR3 is 15 amino acids. Germline V gene data show CDR1 as SEHNR and CDR2 as FQNEAQ (reference sequence). CDR3 sequence: CASSLVPGFSYEQYF. CDR3 DNA sequence: TGTGCCAGCAGCTTAGTTCCAGGGTTCTCCTACGAGCAGTACTTC.

This clonotype was recorded at least ten times. V and J are TRBV28 and TRBJ2-5, with D possibly TRBD1 on 5 matching bases. This CDR3 spans 13 amino acids. Trimming took 4 bases from V and 2 from J, leaving 8 bases between them. Germline CDR1 is MDHEN and CDR2 is SYDVKM. The CDR3 protein is CASSSRVQETQYF. The CDR3 DNA reads TGTGCCAGCAGTTCCAGGGTACAAGAGACCCAGTACTTC.

This clonotype has more than one count but fewer than ten. The chain combines TRBV6-5 with TRBJ2-3; D remains unclear. Germline CDR1 MNHEY, CDR2 SVGAGI. The CDR3 consists of 17 residues. The germline V and J ends were trimmed by 0 bases and 8 bases, with 21 bases remaining between them. The CDR3 protein is CASSYSRGRADTTTQYF. The CDR3 nucleotides are TGTGCCAGCAGTTACTCGCGCGGTCGAGCCGACACAACTACGCAGTATTTT.

This chain uses TRBV3-1 with TRBJ2-1; TRBD1 matches at 7 bases. The CDR3 is 15 residues long. V shed 3 bases and J 6 bases; nucleotides not matched to a gene: 8. CDR1 and CDR2 from the germline V gene are LGHDT and YNNKEL (reference sequence). Written as DNA, the CDR3 is TGTGCCAGCAGCCAGAGCCCGGGACAGCTCAATGAGCAGTTCTTC. This sequence encodes CASSQSPGQLNEQFF.

The rearrangement uses TRBV5-4 and TRBJ1-1; 7 positions match TRBD1. The CDR3 contains 14 residues. Trimming removed 2 bases from V and 5 bases from J; junction bases left unmatched: 6. CDR1 SGHNT and CDR2 YYREEE come from the germline V gene (reference sequence). CDR3 region: CASSLDEGATEAFF. CDR3 nucleotide sequence: TGTGCCAGCAGCTTAGACGAGGGGGCGACTGAAGCTTTCTTT.

This clonotype was detected a few times. The chain carries TRBV24-1 and TRBJ2-4; perhaps TRBD2 as D (7 bases). V lost 4 bases, J lost 4 bases, and 16 bases lay in between. Germline V gene data show CDR1 as KGHDR and CDR2 as SFDVKD. This CDR3 spans 16 amino acids. The CDR3 bases are TGTGCCACCAGTGAATCTAACCGGGGGGCTAAAAACATTCAGTACTTC. It encodes CATSESNRGAKNIQYF.

This clonotype was detected a few times. The chain combines TRBV29-1 with TRBJ1-3; no clear D gene. V shed 6 bases and J shed 0 bases, with 9 bases lying between them. The length of the CDR3 is 13 residues. The germline CDR1 and CDR2 sequences are SQVTM and ANQGSEA. This CDR3 reads CSVAPPSGNTIYF. The CDR3 region has the DNA TGCAGCGTCGCCCCCCCCTCTGGAAACACCATATATTTT. Combining the CDR3 with reference TRBV29-1 and TRBJ1-3 gives the whole variable domain SAVISQKPSRDICQRGTSLTIQCQVDSQVTMMFWYRQQPGQSLTLIATANQGSEATYESGFVIDKFPISRPNLTFSTLTVSNMSPEDSSIYLCSVAPPSGNTIYFGEGSWLTVV.

The rearrangement joins TRBV4-3 to TRBJ2-1; D is possibly TRBD1 or TRBD2 (6 bases each). The germline CDR1 and CDR2 sequences are LGHNA and YSLEER. Between the trimmed V and J ends, which lost 0 bases and 2 bases, there was a span of 11 bases. This CDR3 comprises 16 residues. The CDR3 loop is CASSQDKGGTYNEQFF. CDR3 DNA sequence: TGCGCCAGCAGCCAAGATAAGGGGGGAACCTACAATGAGCAGTTCTTC.